This T cell receptor (beta chain) derives from a study of T cells in Graves' hyperthyroidism and ophthalmopathy. This CDR3 comprises 15 residues. V dropped 2 bases and J dropped 5; count of bases not matched to a gene: 6. The germline V gene has CDR1 MNHEY and CDR2 SVGEGT. TCR beta CDR3 regions were amplified from RNA transcripts. The HTBI set primed first-round TCR CDR3 RT-PCR. Each CDR3 protein gets one entry after TCRdb re-called the multiplex PCR reads with MiXCR. There are about 100,000 distinct CDR3 sequences in the sample; approximately 16% occur only once, and under 45% lies in the top ten. The TCR originated in a woman aged 50 to 60 with Graves' hyperthyroidism. Sequencing input: blood. This chain connects TRBV6-2 or TRBV6-3 to TRBJ1-5, with 7 bases aligning to TRBD1. The CDR3 sequence is CASSYRRQGHQPQHF. In DNA, the CDR3 is TGTGCCAGCAGTTACCGCCGACAGGGCCATCAGCCCCAGCATTTT.